This T cell receptor (beta chain) was recorded in a study of blood T cell repertoires in COVID-19. Repertoires were generated with immunoSEQ multiplex PCR, while TCRdb's copy carries only in-frame clones and drops some. The table includes hundreds of thousands of clones, just over 85% detected once. This clone showed up just a few times. Trimming stripped 4 bases from V and 4 bases from J, with 11 bases between. There are 14 residues in the CDR3. CDR1 is MNHEY, CDR2 SMNVEV, per germline (reference sequence). Sequencing input: PBMCs or T cells enriched from blood (not recorded which). The receptor was isolated from a man aged 25-40 years who had recovered from COVID-19. V and J are TRBV27 and TRBJ1-5; a possible D gene is TRBD1 (6 bases). The CDR3 DNA follows: TGTGCCAGCAGTTCGGGACACCTAAATCAGCCCCAGCATTTT. Its protein is CASSSGHLNQPQHF.